These 18 T cell receptor beta chains came from one sample sequenced in a study of blood T cell repertoires in COVID-19 (dated by TCRdb to 2020 to 2022). Libraries were prepared through the immunoSEQ multiplex PCR assay. In its TCRdb copy, this immuneACCESS table keeps in-frame sequences only and misses some clones. Where compared with another copy, unresolved V genes explain less than half of these, and the others have no known cause. The sample yields hundreds of thousands of clones; over 85% were counted once. The ten top clones hold roughly a tenth of the sample. Sequenced sample: PBMCs or T cells enriched from blood (not recorded which). The receptors were sampled from a woman in her twenties or thirties who had recovered from COVID-19.

This clone was recorded a few times. This chain connects TRBV30 to TRBJ2-2; a possible D gene is TRBD1 (5 bases). Germline loops: CDR1 GTSNPN, CDR2 SVGIG (reference sequence). This CDR3 has 14 residues. V lost 4 bases to trimming and J lost 0 bases, with 9 bases between them. The CDR3 nucleotides are TGTGCCTGGAAGGTGGGGCCGAACACCGGGGAGCTGTTTTTT. Translated: CAWKVGPNTGELFF.

The rearrangement links TRBV11-2 to TRBJ2-7, with TRBD2 matching 9 bases. The V segment lost 4 bases and the J segment 4 bases; nucleotides outside the gene matches: 8. Per the germline V gene, CDR1 is SGHAT and CDR2 is FQNNGV. The CDR3 has 15 residues. The CDR3 loop reads CASSSVPSGKYEQYF. CDR3 DNA sequence: TGTGCCAGCAGCTCAGTTCCTAGCGGGAAGTACGAGCAGTACTTC.

This clone was recorded only once. The chain employs TRBV5-1 and TRBJ2-6; 8 bases are a match to TRBD1. Per germline, CDR1 SGHRS and CDR2 YFSETQ. The junction had 8 bases not matched to a gene; V was cut back by 3 bases and J by 3 bases. CDR3 length: 17 residues. The DNA of the CDR3 is TGCGCCAGCAGCTGGTCCACAGGGGGAAGTGGGGCCAACGTCCTGACTTTC. It specifies CASSWSTGGSGANVLTF. Filled out from reference TRBV5-1 and TRBJ2-6, the complete variable domain reads KAGVTQTPRYLIKTRGQQVTLSCSPISGHRSVSWYQQTPGQGLQFLFEYFSETQRNKGNFPGRFSGRQFSNSRSEMNVSTLELGDSALYLCASSWSTGGSGANVLTFGAGSRLTVL.

The gene calls are TRBV5-1 and TRBJ2-3; D not certain. Germline V gene lookup returns CDR1 SGHRS and CDR2 YFSETQ. Trimming removed 0 bases from V and 6 bases from J, with 8 bases in between. The CDR3 is made up of 13 amino acids. The CDR3 DNA reads as TGCGCCAGCAGCTTGGGACTGTTGGATACGCAGTATTTT. Amino acids: CASSLGLLDTQYF.

This chain connects TRBV7-8 to TRBJ2-7; 8 nucleotides agree with TRBD2. The length of the CDR3 is 17 residues. Germline-derived CDR1 and CDR2 are SGHVS and FQNEAQ. V trimming: 3 bases; J trimming: 0 bases; junction bases outside the gene matches: 10. CDR3 protein: CASSFFLREDPSYEQYF. In DNA form, the CDR3 reads TGTGCCAGCAGCTTTTTTCTGCGGGAGGACCCCTCCTACGAGCAGTACTTC.

This clone occurred once. At the DNA level, this CDR3 is encoded by other sequences in the same sample as well. The chain combines TRBV18 with TRBJ2-5; D uncertain. Trimming removed 6 bases at V and 2 bases at J, with 10 bases between. Germline V gives CDR1 KGHSH, CDR2 LQKENI. The CDR3 totals 13 residues. The CDR3 region is CASSPAVQETQYF. In nucleotides, the CDR3 is TGTGCCAGCTCCCCGGCGGTGCAAGAGACCCAGTACTTC.

V and J are TRBV7-2 and TRBJ2-7; D may be TRBD2 (5 bases). This CDR3 is built from 14 residues. V was clipped by 5 bases and J by 3 bases, with 14 bases between them. Germline values: CDR1 SGHTA, CDR2 FQGNSA. The CDR3 DNA sequence: TGTGCCAGCAGCAAGGGCCTAGGGAGCTACGAGCAGTACTTC. Translating gives CASSKGLGSYEQYF.

The chain carries TRBV21-1 and TRBJ1-6; TRBD1, as called in the table, went unchecked against the DNA. TRBV21-1 is deemed a pseudogene. This CDR3 has 19 residues. CDR3 bases: TGTGCCAGCAGCGGAACCGCGGGGGACAGGGTTGTGTGGAGTTCACCCCTCCACTTT. Protein sequence: CASSGTAGDRVVWSSPLHF.

The chain has TRBV27 and TRBJ1-5; the match to TRBD1 covers 8 bases. The CDR3 is made up of 13 amino acids. Germline V gene lookup returns CDR1 MNHEY and CDR2 SMNVEV (reference sequence). V trimming: 5 bases; J trimming: 4 bases; junction bases outside the gene matches: 1. The CDR3 here is CASSGTGNQPQHF. For the CDR3, the DNA is TGTGCCAGCAGTGGGACAGGTAATCAGCCCCAGCATTTT.

This chain joins TRBV29-1 and TRBJ1-1; tentative D call: TRBD1 (5 bases). CDR3 size: 11 residues. V was shortened by 8 bases and J by 5 bases, with 12 bases between the two germline ends. From germline, CDR1 is SQVTM and CDR2 ANQGSEA. CDR3 bases: TGCAGCACATACAGGAATACTGAAGCTTTCTTT. As protein: CSTYRNTEAFF.

The chain has TRBV5-1 and TRBJ1-1; D might be TRBD1 (5 bases). The V end was cut by 2 bases, the J end by 3 bases, with 11 bases between. The CDR3 length is 14 residues. Germline V gene lookup returns CDR1 SGHRS and CDR2 YFSETQ. CDR3 amino acids: CASSLSGRDTEAFF. As DNA, the CDR3 is TGCGCCAGCAGCTTATCTGGCAGGGACACTGAAGCTTTCTTT.

The DNA for the CDR3 is TGTGCCAGCAGCCAAGATCCCCTAGCGGGACGGCTCAATGAGCAGTTCTTC. The encoded protein is CASSQDPLAGRLNEQFF. The chain combines TRBV3-1 (or the pseudogene TRBV3-2) with TRBJ2-1; 9 bases are a match to TRBD2. The CDR3 loop spans 17 amino acids. Germline CDR1 reads LGHDT; CDR2 reads YNNKEL (reference sequence). Trimming at V came to 0 bases and at J to 6 bases, leaving 9 bases not matched to a gene.

V gene TRBV11-2 combines with J gene TRBJ2-3; D call uncertain. The germline gives CDR1 SGHAT, CDR2 FQNNGV. The CDR3 runs 15 residues. V was pared by 5 bases and J by 6 bases, with 18 bases between. CDR3 in amino acids: CASSPSERSWDTQYF. In DNA, the CDR3 is TGTGCCAGCAGCCCGAGCGAAAGGAGCTGGGATACGCAGTATTTT.

The chain uses TRBV4-1 and TRBJ2-1; a weak D match, TRBD1 (7 bases). Germline-derived CDR1 and CDR2 are MGHRA and YSYEKL. The CDR3 extends over 16 amino acids. V lost 4 bases to trimming and J lost 4 bases, with 17 bases between them. This CDR3 is CASSPARGVHYNEQFF. The CDR3 nucleotides read TGCGCCAGCAGCCCGGCCAGGGGGGTTCATTACAATGAGCAGTTCTTC.

The V gene is TRBV5-4, the J gene TRBJ1-3; TRBD1 matches 10 bases. There are 16 residues in the CDR3. With 4 bases clipped from V and 4 bases from J, the junction kept 8 bases outside the gene matches. Germline CDR1 reads SGHNT; CDR2 reads YYREEE (reference sequence). The CDR3 spells CASSPTGGVGGNTIYF. CDR3 sequence (DNA): TGTGCCAGCAGCCCGACAGGGGGCGTTGGGGGAAACACCATATATTTT.

This chain joins TRBV7-9 and TRBJ1-2; 12 positions match TRBD1. The V segment lost 5 bases and the J segment 7 bases; nucleotides outside the gene matches: 8. CDR3 length equals 15 residues. The germline V gene encodes CDR1 SEHNR and CDR2 FQNEAQ (reference sequence). The CDR3 region has the DNA TGTGCCAGCAGCCACGGCCGGGACAGGGGGCTTGGCTACACCTTC. It yields the protein CASSHGRDRGLGYTF.

The chain joins TRBV27 to TRBJ1-4, with D unclear. V was shortened by 0 bases and J by 0 bases, with 5 bases between the two germline ends. Germline V lookup: CDR1 MNHEY, CDR2 SMNVEV (reference sequence). This CDR3 region has 15 residues. The CDR3 coding sequence is TGTGCCAGCAGTTTATCTGCGTCAACTAATGAAAAACTGTTTTTT. Translating gives CASSLSASTNEKLFF.

This clone was found a few times. This sequence joins TRBV11-2 and TRBJ1-3, with D perhaps matching TRBD1 (5 bases). Trimming shortened V by 3 bases and J by 2 bases, and 8 bases separated the two germline ends. Germline CDR1 is SGHAT and CDR2 is FQNNGV. The CDR3 covers 14 residues. This chain's CDR3 is CASSLGGAGNTIYF. DNA of the CDR3: TGTGCCAGCAGCTTGGGGGGTGCTGGAAACACCATATATTTT. Combining the CDR3 with reference TRBV11-2 and TRBJ1-3 gives the whole variable domain EAGVAQSPRYKIIEKRQSVAFWCNPISGHATLYWYQQILGQGPKLLIQFQNNGVVDDSQLPKDRFSAERLKGVDSTLKIQPAKLEDSAVYLCASSLGGAGNTIYFGEGSWLTVV.